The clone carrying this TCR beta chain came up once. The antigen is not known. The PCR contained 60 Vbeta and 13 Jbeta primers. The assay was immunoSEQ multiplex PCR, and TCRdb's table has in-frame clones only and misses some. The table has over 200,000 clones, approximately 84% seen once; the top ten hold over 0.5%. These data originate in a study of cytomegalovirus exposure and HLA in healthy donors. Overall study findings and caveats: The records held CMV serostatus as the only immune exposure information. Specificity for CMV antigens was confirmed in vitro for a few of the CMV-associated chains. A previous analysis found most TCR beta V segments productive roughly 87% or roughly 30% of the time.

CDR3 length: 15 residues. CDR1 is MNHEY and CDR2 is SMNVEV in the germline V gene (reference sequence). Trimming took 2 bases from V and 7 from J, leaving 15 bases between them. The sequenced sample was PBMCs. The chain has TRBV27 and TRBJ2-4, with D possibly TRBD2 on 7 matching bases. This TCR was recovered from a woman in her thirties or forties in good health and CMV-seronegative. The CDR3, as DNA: TGTGCCAGCAGTTTAGGGGGGGCGGGCAAGAACATTCAGTACTTC. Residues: CASSLGGAGKNIQYF.